The 21 T cell receptor beta chains below come from one sample, sequenced in a study of blood T cell repertoires in COVID-19. Data came from immunoSEQ multiplex PCR; TCRdb stores just in-frame clones and leaves some out. The sample includes 100,000 or so clones, around 81% of them seen just once. The sample was peripheral blood. The receptors here all came from a human donor in a cohort sampled during active COVID-19.

This chain connects TRBV6-5 to TRBJ1-6, with D possibly matching TRBD1 (5 bases). The length of the CDR3 is 13 residues. The V and J ends lost 5 bases and 9 bases respectively, with 11 bases between them. Germline CDR1 MNHEY, CDR2 SVGAGI. CDR3 region: CASSRGTTSPLHF. As DNA, the CDR3 is TGTGCCAGCAGTCGGGGGACTACTTCACCCCTCCACTTT.

J is TRBJ1-6 and V is TRBV28; TRBD1 matches 9 bases. The CDR3 contains 16 residues. Germline V gene lookup returns CDR1 MDHEN and CDR2 SYDVKM. Unmatched junction bases numbered 9, after V lost 5 bases and J lost 7 bases. In DNA form, the CDR3 reads TGTGCCAGCAGTCTCCGGACAGGGGTTGTAAATTCACCCCTCCACTTT. This translates into CASSLRTGVVNSPLHF.

The chain couples TRBV27 to TRBJ1-5, with 10 bases identical to TRBD1. CDR3 length: 16 residues. V trimming: 3 bases; J trimming: 6 bases; junction bases outside the gene matches: 8. Per germline, CDR1 MNHEY and CDR2 SMNVEV (reference sequence). DNA of the CDR3: TGTGCCAGCAGTTTCACCGGGACAGGGGTTGGTCAGCCCCAGCATTTT. This gives the protein CASSFTGTGVGQPQHF.

J is TRBJ1-2 and V is TRBV19, with 9 nucleotides matching TRBD1. Per the germline V gene, CDR1 is LNHDA and CDR2 is SQIVND (reference sequence). This CDR3 is built from 15 residues. Germline trimming cut 5 bases from V and 6 bases from J; bases unmatched to any gene: 10. The CDR3 loop is CASSPNRGPRHGYTF. In DNA form, the CDR3 reads TGTGCCAGTAGTCCAAACAGGGGGCCTCGCCATGGCTACACCTTC.

This clone showed up just once. J is TRBJ1-2 and V is TRBV4-1, with 7 bases matching TRBD1. V shed 4 bases, J shed 6 bases, and the junction held 5 bases outside the gene matches. This CDR3 has 13 residues. Germline CDR1 is MGHRA and CDR2 is YSYEKL. The CDR3 nucleotides read TGCGCCAGCAGCCCCGGGACAGTCGATGGCTACACCTTC. It yields the protein CASSPGTVDGYTF.

V gene TRBV12-1 combines with J gene TRBJ1-3; the table gives TRBD1 as D, unverified against the DNA. TRBV12-1 is given as a pseudogene. This CDR3 comprises 16 residues. The CDR3 here is CASSPTGGWPGNTIYF. In DNA form, the CDR3 reads TGTGCCAGCAGCCCAACAGGGGGATGGCCTGGAAACACCATATATTTT.

The chain uses TRBV28 and TRBJ1-5, with D unclear. The CDR3 covers 12 residues. Germline CDR1 reads MDHEN; CDR2 reads SYDVKM. V was cut by 6 bases and J by 7 bases, with 10 bases left in between. The CDR3 loop is CASRAGYQPQHF. Written as DNA, the CDR3 is TGTGCCAGCAGGGCAGGATACCAGCCCCAGCATTTT. The variable domain in full, completed from reference TRBV28 and TRBJ1-5, reads DVKVTQSSRYLVKRTGEKVFLECVQDMDHENMFWYRQDPGLGLRLIYFSYDVKMKEKGDIPEGYSVSREKKERFSLILESASTNQTSMYLCASRAGYQPQHFGDGTRLSIL.

J is TRBJ1-1 and V is TRBV3-1 (or the pseudogene TRBV3-2); D is uncertain. The CDR3 has 15 amino acids. The V gene's germline CDR1 is LGHDT and CDR2 YNNKEL (reference sequence). The germline V and J ends were trimmed by 0 bases and 7 bases, with 15 bases remaining between them. The CDR3 DNA is TGTGCCAGCAGCCAAGATGCGGCCAGAGGGATTGAAGCTTTCTTT. Its translation is CASSQDAARGIEAFF.

The V call is TRBV3-1 (or the pseudogene TRBV3-2), the J call TRBJ1-2; 8 bases line up with TRBD1. CDR1 and CDR2 (germline): LGHDT, YNNKEL (reference sequence). This CDR3 has 16 residues. V gave up 3 bases and J gave up 4 bases; unmatched junction bases: 10. The CDR3, as DNA: TGTGCCAGCAGCCATTTTACGGGACAGGAGGGCTATGGCTACACCTTC. Translation gives CASSHFTGQEGYGYTF.

This chain links TRBV27 with TRBJ2-2; D may be TRBD1 (6 bases). Looked up from germline, CDR1 is MNHEY and CDR2 is SMNVEV (reference sequence). The V end was cut by 7 bases, the J end by 6 bases, with 21 bases between. The CDR3 consists of 16 residues. CDR3 in amino acids: CASKPGLVGGAGELFF. Written as DNA, the CDR3 is TGTGCCAGCAAACCAGGATTAGTTGGGGGCGCCGGGGAGCTGTTTTTT.

The chain employs TRBV27 and TRBJ2-7, with TRBD1 as a possible D gene (5 bases). CDR3 length: 15 residues. Germline loops: CDR1 MNHEY, CDR2 SMNVEV (reference sequence). The V end lost 4 bases, the J end lost 2 bases, and 15 bases lay between the germline ends. CDR3 DNA: TGTGCCAGCAGTTCCTCTGGGGCCTTACCCTACGAGCAGTACTTC. Its protein product is CASSSSGALPYEQYF.

The J gene is TRBJ2-3, the V gene TRBV4-3; D remains unclear. The CDR3 consists of 14 residues. Trimming cost V 4 bases and J 6 bases, with 14 bases left between them. Germline V CDR1 and CDR2: LGHNA, YSLEER. In DNA, the CDR3 is TGCGCCAGCAGCCCCCGTCGACTGCCGGATACGCAGTATTTT. It specifies CASSPRRLPDTQYF.

V usage is TRBV5-4 and J usage is TRBJ2-7, with 7 positions matching TRBD1. Germline CDR1 SGHNT, CDR2 YYREEE (reference sequence). The CDR3 covers 14 residues. The trim removed 4 bases at V and 2 bases at J, leaving 6 bases unmatched. The CDR3 DNA sequence: TGTGCCAGCAGCGCCAGACAGGGTCCCTACGAGCAGTACTTC. This codes for CASSARQGPYEQYF.

This chain uses TRBV7-9 with TRBJ2-7; 7 bases align to TRBD2. This CDR3 is built from 13 residues. With 6 bases clipped from V and 2 bases from J, the junction kept 4 bases outside the gene matches. Germline V CDR1 and CDR2: SEHNR, FQNEAQ (reference sequence). This chain's CDR3 is CASSSAGPYEQYF. The DNA of the CDR3 is TGTGCCAGCAGTTCAGCGGGACCCTACGAGCAGTACTTC.

The chain employs TRBV18 and TRBJ2-1, with 7 bases fitting TRBD2. There are 15 residues in the CDR3. V gave up 3 bases and J gave up 0 bases; unmatched junction bases: 2. Per germline, CDR1 KGHSH and CDR2 LQKENI. The CDR3 is CASSPRESSYNEQFF. As DNA, the CDR3 is TGTGCCAGCTCACCGCGGGAGAGCTCCTACAATGAGCAGTTCTTC. Filled out from reference TRBV18 and TRBJ2-1, the complete variable domain reads NAGVMQNPRHLVRRRGQEARLRCSPMKGHSHVYWYRQLPEEGLKFMVYLQKENIIDESGMPKERFSAEFPKEGPSILRIQQVVRGDSAAYFCASSPRESSYNEQFFGPGTRLTVL.

The chain combines TRBV18 with TRBJ1-1; D might be TRBD1 (6 bases). The germline CDR1 and CDR2 sequences are KGHSH and LQKENI. The CDR3 has 14 amino acids. The V end lost 4 bases, the J end lost 4 bases, and 13 bases lay between the germline ends. The CDR3 nucleotides read TGTGCCAGCTCACAAGGGGGTAGGGGCACTGAAGCTTTCTTT. Protein sequence: CASSQGGRGTEAFF.

The sample holds a few counts of this clone. This chain connects TRBV4-2 to TRBJ1-1; the D gene is possibly TRBD1 (5 bases). Between the trimmed V and J ends, which lost 1 base and 10 bases, there was a span of 13 bases. Looked up from germline, CDR1 is LGHNA and CDR2 is YNFKEQ. This CDR3 contains 13 residues. The CDR3 bases are TGTGCCAGCAGCCAAGCAGGACACACAGGAGCTTTCTTT. It is translated as CASSQAGHTGAFF.

The V and J genes are TRBV9 and TRBJ2-2; D is perhaps TRBD2 (5 bases). The CDR3 is 13 amino acids. The germline V and J ends were trimmed by 4 bases and 4 bases, with 8 bases remaining between them. Germline CDR1 reads SGDLS; CDR2 reads YYNGEE. The CDR3 region has the DNA TGTGCCAGCAGCTGGGGAGCCACCGGGGAGCTGTTTTTT. Translated, it gives CASSWGATGELFF.

The gene calls are TRBV5-5 and TRBJ2-5, with a weak D call TRBD1 (5 bases). Per the germline V gene, CDR1 is SGHKS and CDR2 is YYEKEE (reference sequence). The length of the CDR3 is 15 residues. V gave up 4 bases and J gave up 2 bases, with 15 bases separating them. The CDR3 DNA is TGTGCCAGCAGCCGGCGGTGGGGCCCACAAGAGACCCAGTACTTC. This sequence encodes CASSRRWGPQETQYF. Supplemented by reference TRBV5-5 and TRBJ2-5, the full variable domain reads DAGVTQSPTHLIKTRGQQVTLRCSPISGHKSVSWYQQVLGQGPQFIFQYYEKEERGRGNFPDRFSARQFPNYSSELNVNALLLGDSALYLCASSRRWGPQETQYFGPGTRLLVL.

This sequence joins TRBV29-1 and TRBJ1-2; TRBD1 might be the D (5 bases). The V gene lost 4 bases and the J gene lost 3 bases, with 18 bases spanning the gap. Germline V gives CDR1 SQVTM, CDR2 ANQGSEA. CDR3 length: 15 residues. CDR3 bases: TGCAGCGTTGCAAAAATCGGCAGGGACTACTATGGCTACACCTTC. Residues: CSVAKIGRDYYGYTF.

The J gene is TRBJ2-7, the V gene TRBV5-1, with TRBD1 identical over 8 bases. CDR3 length: 13 residues. Germline assignment: CDR1 SGHRS and CDR2 YFSETQ. J lost 5 bases, V lost 4 bases, and 5 bases had no gene match. CDR3 DNA sequence: TGCGCCAGCAGCCCGGGACAGGTAAACGAGCAGTACTTC. Amino acids: CASSPGQVNEQYF.